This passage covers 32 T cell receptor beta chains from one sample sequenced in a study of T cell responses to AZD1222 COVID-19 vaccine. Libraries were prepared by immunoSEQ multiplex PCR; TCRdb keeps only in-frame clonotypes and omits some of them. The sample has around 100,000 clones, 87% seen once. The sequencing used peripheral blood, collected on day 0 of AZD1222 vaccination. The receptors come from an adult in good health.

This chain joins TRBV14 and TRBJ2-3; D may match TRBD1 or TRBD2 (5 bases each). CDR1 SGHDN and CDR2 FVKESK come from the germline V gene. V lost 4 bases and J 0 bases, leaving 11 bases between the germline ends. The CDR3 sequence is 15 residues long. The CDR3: CASSLEGSSTDTQYF. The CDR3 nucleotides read TGTGCCAGCAGCCTCGAGGGGTCGAGCACAGATACGCAGTATTTT.

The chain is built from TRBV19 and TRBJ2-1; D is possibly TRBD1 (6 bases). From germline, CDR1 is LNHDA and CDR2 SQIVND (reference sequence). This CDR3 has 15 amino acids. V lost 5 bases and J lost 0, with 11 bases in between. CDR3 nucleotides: TGTGCCAGTAGTCGGTTAGGGGGCTCCTACAATGAGCAGTTCTTC. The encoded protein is CASSRLGGSYNEQFF.

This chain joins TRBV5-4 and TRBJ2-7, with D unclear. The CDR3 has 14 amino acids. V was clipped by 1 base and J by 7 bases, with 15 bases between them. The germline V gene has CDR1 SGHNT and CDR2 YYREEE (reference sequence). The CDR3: CASSLTASPREQYF. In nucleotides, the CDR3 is TGTGCCAGCAGCTTGACGGCCTCTCCGCGGGAGCAGTACTTC.

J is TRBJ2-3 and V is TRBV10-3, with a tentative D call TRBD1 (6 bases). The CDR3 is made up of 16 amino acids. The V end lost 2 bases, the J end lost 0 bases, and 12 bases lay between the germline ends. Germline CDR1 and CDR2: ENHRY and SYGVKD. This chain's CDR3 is CAISEAGVSSTDTQYF. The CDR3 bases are TGTGCCATCAGTGAGGCAGGGGTTTCTAGCACAGATACGCAGTATTTT.

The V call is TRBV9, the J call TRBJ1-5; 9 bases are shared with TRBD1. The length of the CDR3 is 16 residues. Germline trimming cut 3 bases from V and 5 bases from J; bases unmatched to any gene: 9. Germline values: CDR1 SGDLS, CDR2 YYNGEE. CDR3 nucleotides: TGTGCCAGCAGCGAAGACGACACAGGGGGCGATCAGCCCCAGCATTTT. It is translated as CASSEDDTGGDQPQHF.

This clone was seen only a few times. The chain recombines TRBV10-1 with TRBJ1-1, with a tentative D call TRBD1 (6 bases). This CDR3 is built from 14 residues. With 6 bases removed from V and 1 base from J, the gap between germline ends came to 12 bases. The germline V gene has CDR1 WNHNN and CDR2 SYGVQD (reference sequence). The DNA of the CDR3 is TGCGCCAGCAGCCGGACAGCCCAGAACACTGAAGCTTTCTTT. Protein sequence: CASSRTAQNTEAFF.

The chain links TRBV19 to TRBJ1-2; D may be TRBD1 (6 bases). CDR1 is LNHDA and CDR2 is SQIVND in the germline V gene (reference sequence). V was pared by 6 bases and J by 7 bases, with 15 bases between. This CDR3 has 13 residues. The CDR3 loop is CASSETGLRGYTF. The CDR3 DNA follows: TGTGCCAGTAGCGAAACAGGGTTGCGTGGCTACACCTTC.

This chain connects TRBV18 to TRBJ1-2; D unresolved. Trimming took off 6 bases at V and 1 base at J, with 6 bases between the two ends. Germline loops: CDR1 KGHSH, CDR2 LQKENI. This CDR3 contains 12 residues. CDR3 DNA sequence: TGTGCCAGCTCGCCCAATAACTATGGCTACACCTTC. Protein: CASSPNNYGYTF.

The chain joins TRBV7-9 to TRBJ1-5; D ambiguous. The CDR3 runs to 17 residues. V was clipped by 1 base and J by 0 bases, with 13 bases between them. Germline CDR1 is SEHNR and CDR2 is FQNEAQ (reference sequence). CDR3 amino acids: CASSLEAFWSSNQPQHF. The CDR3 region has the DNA TGTGCCAGCAGCTTAGAAGCTTTTTGGAGTAGCAATCAGCCCCAGCATTTT. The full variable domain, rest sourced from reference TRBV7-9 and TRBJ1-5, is DTGVSQNPRHKITKRGQNVTFRCDPISEHNRLYWYRQTLGQGPEFLTYFQNEAQLEKSRLLSDRFSAERPKGSFSTLEIQRTEQGDSAMYLCASSLEAFWSSNQPQHFGDGTRLSIL.

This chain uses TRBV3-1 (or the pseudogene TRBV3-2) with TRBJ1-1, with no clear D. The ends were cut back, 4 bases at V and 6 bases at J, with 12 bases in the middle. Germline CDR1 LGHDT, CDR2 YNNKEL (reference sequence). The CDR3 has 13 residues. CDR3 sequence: CASSLALRSEAFF. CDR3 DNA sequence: TGTGCCAGCAGCCTTGCATTACGCTCTGAAGCTTTCTTT.

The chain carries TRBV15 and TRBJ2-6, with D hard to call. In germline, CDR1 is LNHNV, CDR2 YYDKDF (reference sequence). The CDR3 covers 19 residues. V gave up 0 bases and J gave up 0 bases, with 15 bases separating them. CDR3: CATSRDGLGPYSGANVLTF. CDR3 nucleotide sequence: TGTGCCACCAGCAGAGATGGGCTGGGCCCTTACTCTGGGGCCAACGTCCTGACTTTC.

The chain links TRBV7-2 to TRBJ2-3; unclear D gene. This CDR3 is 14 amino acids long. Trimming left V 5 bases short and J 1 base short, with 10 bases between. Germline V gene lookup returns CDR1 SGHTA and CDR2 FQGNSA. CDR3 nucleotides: TGTGCCAGCAGCCCCCTGCCAGGCACAGATACGCAGTATTTT. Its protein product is CASSPLPGTDTQYF.

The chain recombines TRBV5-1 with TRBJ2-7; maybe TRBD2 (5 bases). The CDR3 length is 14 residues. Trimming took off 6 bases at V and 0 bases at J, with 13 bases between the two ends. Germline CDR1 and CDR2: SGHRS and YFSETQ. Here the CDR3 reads CASMRGPGSYEQYF. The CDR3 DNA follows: TGCGCCAGCATGAGAGGGCCGGGCTCCTACGAGCAGTACTTC.

CDR3 in DNA: TGTGCCAGCAGTGAGACGGGATCCACAGATACGCAGTATTTT. Amino acid sequence: CASSETGSTDTQYF. V and J are TRBV2 and TRBJ2-3, with D possibly matching TRBD2 (5 bases). Germline CDR1 reads SNHLY; CDR2 reads FYNNEI. Trimming left V 3 bases short and J 2 bases short, with 9 bases between. CDR3 length: 14 residues.

In nucleotides, the CDR3 is TGTGCCAGCAGGGGGACTAGCGGGAGTCTTTTCTTC. It yields the protein CASRGTSGSLFF. The chain is built from TRBV2 and TRBJ2-1; 14 nucleotides match TRBD2. Germline V gene sequence: CDR1 SNHLY, CDR2 FYNNEI. The length of the CDR3 is 12 residues. J lost 16 bases, V lost 6 bases, and 5 bases had no gene match.

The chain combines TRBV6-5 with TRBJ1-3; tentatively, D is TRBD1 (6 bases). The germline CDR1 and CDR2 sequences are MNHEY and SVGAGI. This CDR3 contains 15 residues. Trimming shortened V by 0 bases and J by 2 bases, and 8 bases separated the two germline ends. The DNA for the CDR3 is TGTGCCAGCAGTTACTCGACAGGAGCTGGAAACACCATATATTTT. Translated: CASSYSTGAGNTIYF.

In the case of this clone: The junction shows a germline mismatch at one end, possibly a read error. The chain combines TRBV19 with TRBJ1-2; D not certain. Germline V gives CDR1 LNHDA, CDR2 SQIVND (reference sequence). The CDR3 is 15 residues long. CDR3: CASSPSTAPPRPVSF. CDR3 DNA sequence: TGTGCCAGTAGTCCCTCTACGGCCCCACCCCGACCTGTCTCCTTC. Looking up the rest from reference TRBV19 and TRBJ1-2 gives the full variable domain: DGGITQSPKYLFRKEGQNVTLSCEQNLNHDAMYWYRQDPGQGLRLIYYSQIVNDFQKGDIAEGYSVSREKKESFPLTVTSAQKNPTAFYLCASSPSTAPPRPVSFGSGTRLTVV.

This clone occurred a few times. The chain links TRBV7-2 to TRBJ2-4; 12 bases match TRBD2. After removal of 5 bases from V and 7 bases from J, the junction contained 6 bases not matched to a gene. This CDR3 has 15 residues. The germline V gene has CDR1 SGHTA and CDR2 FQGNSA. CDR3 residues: CASSEGLAGQNIQYF. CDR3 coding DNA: TGTGCCAGCAGCGAGGGACTAGCGGGCCAGAACATTCAGTACTTC.

The CDR3 loop is CASSVLGQGDGYTF. CDR3 DNA: TGTGCCAGCAGCGTGCTTGGACAGGGGGACGGCTACACCTTC. The chain couples TRBV9 to TRBJ1-2; TRBD1 agrees at 10 bases. After removal of 2 bases from V and 8 bases from J, the junction contained 6 bases not matched to a gene. The CDR3 is 14 residues long. Germline-derived CDR1 and CDR2 are SGDLS and YYNGEE.

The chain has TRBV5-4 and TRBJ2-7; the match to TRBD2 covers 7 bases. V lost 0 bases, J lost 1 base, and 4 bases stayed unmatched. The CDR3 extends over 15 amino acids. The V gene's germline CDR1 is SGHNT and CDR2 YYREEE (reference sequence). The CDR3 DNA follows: TGTGCCAGCAGCTTGGGGCTAGCGGTGTCCTACGAGCAGTACTTC. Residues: CASSLGLAVSYEQYF.

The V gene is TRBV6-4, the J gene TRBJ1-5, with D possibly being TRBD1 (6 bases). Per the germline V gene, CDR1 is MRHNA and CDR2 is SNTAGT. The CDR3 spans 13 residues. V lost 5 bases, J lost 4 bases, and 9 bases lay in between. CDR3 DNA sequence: TGTGCCAGCAGTATCGACAGGAATCAGCCCCAGCATTTT. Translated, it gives CASSIDRNQPQHF.

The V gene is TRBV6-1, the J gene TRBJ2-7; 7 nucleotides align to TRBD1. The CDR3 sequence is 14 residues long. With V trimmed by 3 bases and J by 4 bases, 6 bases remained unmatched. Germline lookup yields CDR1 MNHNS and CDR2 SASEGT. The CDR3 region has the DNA TGTGCCAGCAGTGATCGACAGGGTGGGTACGAGCAGTACTTC. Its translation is CASSDRQGGYEQYF.

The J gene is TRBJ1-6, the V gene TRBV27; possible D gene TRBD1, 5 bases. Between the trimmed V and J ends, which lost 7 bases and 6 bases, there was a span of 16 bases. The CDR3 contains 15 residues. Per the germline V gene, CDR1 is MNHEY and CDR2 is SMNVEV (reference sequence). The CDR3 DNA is TGTGCCAGCAACCCCCAGGGTTTCTTTAATTCACCCCTCCACTTT. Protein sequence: CASNPQGFFNSPLHF.

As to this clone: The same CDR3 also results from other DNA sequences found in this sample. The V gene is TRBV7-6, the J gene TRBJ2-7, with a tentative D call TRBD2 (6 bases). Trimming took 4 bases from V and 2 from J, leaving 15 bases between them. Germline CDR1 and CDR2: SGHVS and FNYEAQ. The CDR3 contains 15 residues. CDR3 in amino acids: CASSSGQGGPYEQYF. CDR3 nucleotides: TGTGCCAGCAGCTCCGGCCAGGGAGGCCCCTACGAGCAGTACTTC.

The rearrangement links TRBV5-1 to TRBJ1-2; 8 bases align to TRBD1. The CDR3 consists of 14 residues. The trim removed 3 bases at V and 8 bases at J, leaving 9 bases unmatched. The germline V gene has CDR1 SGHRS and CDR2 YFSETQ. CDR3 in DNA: TGCGCCAGCAGCTCCGGACAGGGCGGTCGAGGCTACACCTTC. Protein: CASSSGQGGRGYTF. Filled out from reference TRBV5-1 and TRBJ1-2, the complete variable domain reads KAGVTQTPRYLIKTRGQQVTLSCSPISGHRSVSWYQQTPGQGLQFLFEYFSETQRNKGNFPGRFSGRQFSNSRSEMNVSTLELGDSALYLCASSSGQGGRGYTFGSGTRLTVV.

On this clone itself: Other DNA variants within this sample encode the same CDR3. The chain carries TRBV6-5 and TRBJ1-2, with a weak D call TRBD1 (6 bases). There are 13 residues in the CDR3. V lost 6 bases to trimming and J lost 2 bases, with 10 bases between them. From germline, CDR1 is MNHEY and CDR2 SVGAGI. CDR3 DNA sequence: TGTGCCAGCAGGCCAACAGGGAACTATGGCTACACCTTC. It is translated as CASRPTGNYGYTF.

CDR3 region: CASKPDSAETQYF. Written as DNA, the CDR3 is TGTGCCAGTAAACCGGACAGTGCGGAGACCCAGTACTTC. The rearrangement uses TRBV28 and TRBJ2-5; D may be TRBD1 (6 bases). The CDR3 has 13 amino acids. The germline V and J ends were trimmed by 9 bases and 5 bases, with 16 bases remaining between them. From germline, CDR1 is MDHEN and CDR2 SYDVKM.

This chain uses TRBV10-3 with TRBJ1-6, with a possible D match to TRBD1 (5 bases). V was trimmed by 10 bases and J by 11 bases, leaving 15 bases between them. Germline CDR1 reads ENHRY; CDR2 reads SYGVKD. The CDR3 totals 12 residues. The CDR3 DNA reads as TGTGCCACCGGGACCTTAGTACCACCCCTCCACTTT. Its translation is CATGTLVPPLHF.

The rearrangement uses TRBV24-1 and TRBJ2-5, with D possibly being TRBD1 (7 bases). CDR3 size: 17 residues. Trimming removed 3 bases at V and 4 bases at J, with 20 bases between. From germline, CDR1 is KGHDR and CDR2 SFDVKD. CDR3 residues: CATSDPARQGGGETQYF. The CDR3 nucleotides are TGTGCCACCAGTGATCCCGCAAGACAGGGAGGCGGAGAGACCCAGTACTTC.

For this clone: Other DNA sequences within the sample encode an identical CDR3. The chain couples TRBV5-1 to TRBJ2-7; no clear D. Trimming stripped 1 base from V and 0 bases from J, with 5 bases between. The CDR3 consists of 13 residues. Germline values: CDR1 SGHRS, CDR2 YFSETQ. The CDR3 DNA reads TGCGCCAGCAGCTTGACCTCCTCCTACGAGCAGTACTTC. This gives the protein CASSLTSSYEQYF.

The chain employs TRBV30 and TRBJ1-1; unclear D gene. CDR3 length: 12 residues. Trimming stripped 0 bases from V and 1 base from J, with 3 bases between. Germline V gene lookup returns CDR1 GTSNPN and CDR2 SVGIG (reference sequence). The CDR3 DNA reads TGTGCCTGGAGTGTATCGAACACTGAAGCTTTCTTT. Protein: CAWSVSNTEAFF.

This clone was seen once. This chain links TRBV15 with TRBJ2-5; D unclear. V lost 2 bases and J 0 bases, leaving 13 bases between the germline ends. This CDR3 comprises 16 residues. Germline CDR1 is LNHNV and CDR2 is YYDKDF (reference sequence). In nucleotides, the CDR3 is TGTGCCACCAGCAGACCACCAGACCGTTACCAAGAGACCCAGTACTTC. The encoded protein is CATSRPPDRYQETQYF.